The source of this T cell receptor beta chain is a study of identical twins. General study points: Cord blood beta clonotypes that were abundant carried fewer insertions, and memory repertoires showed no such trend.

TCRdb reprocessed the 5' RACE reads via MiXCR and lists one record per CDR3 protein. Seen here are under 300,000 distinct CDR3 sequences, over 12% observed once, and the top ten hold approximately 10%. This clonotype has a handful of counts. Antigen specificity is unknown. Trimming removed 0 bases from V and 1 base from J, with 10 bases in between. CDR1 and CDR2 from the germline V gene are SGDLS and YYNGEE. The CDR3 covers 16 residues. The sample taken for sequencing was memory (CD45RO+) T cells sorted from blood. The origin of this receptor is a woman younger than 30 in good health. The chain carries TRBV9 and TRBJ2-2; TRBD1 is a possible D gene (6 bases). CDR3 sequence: CASSVAWTENTGELFF. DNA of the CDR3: TGTGCCAGCAGCGTAGCGTGGACAGAGAACACCGGGGAGCTGTTTTTT.